These 9 T cell receptor beta chains were sequenced from one sample in a study of cytomegalovirus exposure and HLA in healthy donors (dated by TCRdb to the late 2010s). Library preparation employed the immunoSEQ multiplex PCR assay. For the multiplex PCR, a mixture combining 60 forward primers for TCR Vbeta segments and 13 reverse primers for TCR Jbeta segments was used. This immuneACCESS table, as held by TCRdb, lists in-frame sequences with V and J called but not all clones. Of the missing ones, under half trace to an unresolved V gene in checked studies; the others have no known cause. The sample table records more than 95,000 clones. Together, the top ten hold roughly 0.94% of the sample. What was sequenced was PBMCs. These receptors originate from a man younger than 35 in good health and CMV-seronegative.

V is TRBV9 and J is TRBJ1-1; D not certain. CDR3 size: 14 residues. The V end was cut by 3 bases, the J end by 2 bases, with 11 bases between. CDR1 SGDLS and CDR2 YYNGEE come from the germline V gene. The CDR3 DNA is TGTGCCAGCAGCGATCCCCGGGGAAACACTGAAGCTTTCTTT. This gives the protein CASSDPRGNTEAFF.

The chain couples TRBV11-2 to TRBJ2-1, with 9 bases matching TRBD2. Germline CDR1 SGHAT, CDR2 FQNNGV. V shed 0 bases, J shed 8 bases, and the junction held 8 bases outside the gene matches. CDR3 length: 16 residues. The CDR3: CASSLDFAGGRHEQFF. DNA of the CDR3: TGTGCCAGCAGCTTAGATTTTGCGGGAGGGCGGCATGAGCAGTTCTTC.

The genes are TRBV18 and TRBJ2-6; TRBD2 matches at 7 bases. Losses at the gene ends were 6 bases for V and 0 bases for J; bases not matched to a gene: 8. CDR3 length: 17 amino acids. Germline CDR1 KGHSH, CDR2 LQKENI. In nucleotides, the CDR3 is TGTGCCAGCTCCCCTAGCGGACCTGGCTCTGGGGCCAACGTCCTGACTTTC. It codes for CASSPSGPGSGANVLTF.

The V call is TRBV2, the J call TRBJ1-2; weak D call: TRBD1 (6 bases). Trimming stripped 5 bases from V and 6 bases from J, with 19 bases between. Germline V gene sequence: CDR1 SNHLY, CDR2 FYNNEI. The CDR3 is 15 residues long. CDR3 sequence reads: CASSRRFGGVDGYTF. CDR3 bases: TGTGCCAGCAGTAGACGGTTTGGGGGCGTCGATGGCTACACCTTC.

V and J are TRBV28 and TRBJ2-3; 7 positions agree with TRBD1. V was pared by 5 bases and J by 3 bases, with 11 bases of the junction left unmatched. The CDR3 is 16 amino acids. Germline CDR1 reads MDHEN; CDR2 reads SYDVKM. As DNA, the CDR3 is TGTGCCAGCAGTAACCGGGACAGAGGGGAGACAGATACGCAGTATTTT. It specifies CASSNRDRGETDTQYF.

The chain uses TRBV30 and TRBJ2-2; tentatively, D is TRBD1 (6 bases). Trimming took 1 base from V and 5 from J, leaving 8 bases between them. The CDR3 has 13 residues. Germline V CDR1 and CDR2: GTSNPN, SVGIG (reference sequence). The chain's CDR3 is CAWSGGRTGELFF. The CDR3 DNA reads as TGTGCCTGGAGTGGGGGGCGTACCGGGGAGCTGTTTTTT.

The chain is built from TRBV30 and TRBJ1-2; D is possibly TRBD1 (5 bases). The CDR3 consists of 12 residues. Germline V gene data show CDR1 as GTSNPN and CDR2 as SVGIG (reference sequence). The V end was cut by 4 bases, the J end by 8 bases, with 14 bases between. Here the CDR3 DNA reads TGTGCCTGGATTCCAGGGAACGGCGGCTACACCTTC. It encodes CAWIPGNGGYTF. Supplemented by reference TRBV30 and TRBJ1-2, the full variable domain reads SQTIHQWPATLVQPVGSPLSLECTVEGTSNPNLYWYRQAAGRGLQLLFYSVGIGQISSEVPQNLSASRPQDRQFILSSKKLLLSDSGFYLCAWIPGNGGYTFGSGTRLTVV.

The chain uses TRBV7-2 and TRBJ1-4; D call uncertain. V lost 5 bases and J 5 bases, leaving 12 bases between the germline ends. The germline gives CDR1 SGHTA, CDR2 FQGNSA. This CDR3 region has 14 residues. The CDR3 is CASSLRTVNEKLFF. The CDR3 DNA is TGTGCCAGCAGCCTCCGGACTGTGAATGAAAAACTGTTTTTT. Full variable domain (outside the CDR3, taken from reference TRBV7-2 and TRBJ1-4): GAGVSQSPSNKVTEKGKDVELRCDPISGHTALYWYRQSLGQGLEFLIYFQGNSAPDKSGLPSDRFSAERTGGSVSTLTIQRTQQEDSAVYLCASSLRTVNEKLFFGSGTQLSVL.

CDR3 amino acids: CASSPGGSAYEQYF. In DNA form, the CDR3 reads TGTGCCAGCAGCCCAGGAGGTTCCGCCTACGAGCAGTACTTC. The chain joins TRBV4-2 to TRBJ2-7; maybe TRBD2 (5 bases). CDR3 size: 14 residues. Germline loops: CDR1 LGHNA, CDR2 YNFKEQ. V lost 4 bases, J lost 2 bases, and 12 bases lay in between.